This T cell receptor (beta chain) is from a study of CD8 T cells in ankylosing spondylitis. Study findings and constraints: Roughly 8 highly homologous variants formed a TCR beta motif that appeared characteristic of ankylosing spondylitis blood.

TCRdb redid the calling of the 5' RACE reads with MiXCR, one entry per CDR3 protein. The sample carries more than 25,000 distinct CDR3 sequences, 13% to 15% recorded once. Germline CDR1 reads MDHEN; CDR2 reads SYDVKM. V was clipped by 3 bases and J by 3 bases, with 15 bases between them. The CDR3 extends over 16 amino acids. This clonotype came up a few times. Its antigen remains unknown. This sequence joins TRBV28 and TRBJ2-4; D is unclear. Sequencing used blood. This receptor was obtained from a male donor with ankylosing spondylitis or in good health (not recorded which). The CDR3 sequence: CASSFLIPSGKNIQYF. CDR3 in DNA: TGTGCCAGCAGTTTCTTGATTCCTTCCGGCAAAAACATTCAGTACTTC.